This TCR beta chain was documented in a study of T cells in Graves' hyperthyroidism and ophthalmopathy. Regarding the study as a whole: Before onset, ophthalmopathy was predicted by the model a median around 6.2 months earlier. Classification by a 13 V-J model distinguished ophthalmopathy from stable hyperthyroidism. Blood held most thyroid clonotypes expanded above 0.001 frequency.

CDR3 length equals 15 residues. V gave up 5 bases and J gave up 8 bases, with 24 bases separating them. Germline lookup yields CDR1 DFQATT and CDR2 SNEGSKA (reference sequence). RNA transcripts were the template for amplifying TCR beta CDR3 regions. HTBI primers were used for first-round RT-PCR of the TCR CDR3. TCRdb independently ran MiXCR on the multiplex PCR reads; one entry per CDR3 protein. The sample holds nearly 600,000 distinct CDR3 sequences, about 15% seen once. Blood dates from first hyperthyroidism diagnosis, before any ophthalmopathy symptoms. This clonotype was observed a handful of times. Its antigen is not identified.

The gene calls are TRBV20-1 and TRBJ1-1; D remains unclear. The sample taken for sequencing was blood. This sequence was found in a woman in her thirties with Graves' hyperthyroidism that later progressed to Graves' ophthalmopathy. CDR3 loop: CSAYLRPLGTSEAFF. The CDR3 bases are TGCAGTGCTTACCTGCGGCCACTCGGTACGAGCGAAGCTTTCTTT.